This TCR beta chain was recovered during a study of liver allograft versus peripheral blood T cells. Across the study: Repertoires of T cell receptors in transplanted livers were compared with recipients' peripheral blood repertoires. Regarding the study as a whole: Intragraft liver T cell receptor repertoires reportedly differed from peripheral blood repertoires.

This clonotype has more than one count but fewer than ten. Its antigen is not identified. From the reads, TCRdb called clonotypes with MiXCR, one entry per CDR3 protein. Among some 10,000 distinct CDR3 sequences, 19% were seen once, and the ten largest hold less than 2%. The sequence derives from a human patient who had a liver transplant. Some T cells may have originated in the graft donor.

The CDR3 sequence: CATNPGGMGPQHF. The CDR3 DNA follows: TGTGCCACTAACCCCGGGGGCATGGGTCCCCAGCATTTT. The chain carries TRBV6-2 or TRBV6-3 and TRBJ1-5; the D gene is possibly TRBD1 (6 bases). Germline V gene sequence: CDR1 MNHEY, CDR2 SVGEGT. V shed 10 bases and J shed 10 bases, with 20 bases lying between them. CDR3 length: 13 amino acids.